What follows are 6 T cell receptor beta chains derived from one specimen sequenced in a study of T cells in Graves' hyperthyroidism and ophthalmopathy (dated by TCRdb to 2018 to 2020). Library preparation used multiplex PCR. Sequencing instrument: Illumina HiSeq 2000. The TCR beta CDR3 regions were amplified from the RNA transcripts. For the first round of RT-PCR on the TCR CDR3, the HTBI primer set was used together with the Qiagen OneStep RT-PCR kit. In-frame beta chains were kept once TCRdb had trimmed the public reads at Q25 with fastp and called clones with MiXCR. Entries that share a CDR3 protein sequence are merged under the most common genes and DNA. Present in this sample are 500,000 to 650,000 distinct CDR3 sequences, 20% of which were seen just once. The biggest ten clones account for about 50% of the sample. Material for sequencing was blood. The receptors shown here come from a man in his forties or fifties with Graves' ophthalmopathy.

This clonotype showed up just once. This sequence joins TRBV7-2 and TRBJ2-7; maybe TRBD2 (6 bases). V was cut by 3 bases and J by 1 base, with 16 bases left in between. The CDR3 is 16 amino acids. Germline V gives CDR1 SGHTA, CDR2 FQGNSA. DNA for the CDR3: TGTGCCAGCAGCTTGGGTAGGTGGGGGGAGTCCTACGAGCAGTACTTC. This codes for CASSLGRWGESYEQYF.

This clonotype showed up just a few times. The rearrangement joins TRBV20-1 to TRBJ2-1; 8 nucleotides match TRBD2. J was trimmed by 7 bases and V by 0 bases; bases with no gene match: 11. The germline V gene encodes CDR1 DFQATT and CDR2 SNEGSKA (reference sequence). The CDR3 sequence is 16 residues long. CDR3 region: CSARDLTGGRLNEQFF. The CDR3 region has the DNA TGCAGTGCTAGAGATCTCACGGGGGGGCGTTTGAATGAGCAGTTCTTC.

V usage is TRBV4-2 and J usage is TRBJ2-7; 9 bases match TRBD2. CDR3 length: 17 amino acids. V trimming: 1 base; J trimming: 0 bases; junction bases outside the gene matches: 7. CDR1 and CDR2 (germline): LGHNA, YNFKEQ. The DNA of the CDR3 is TGTGCCAGCAGCCAAGGAGCGGGGGGTGGTTTCTCCTACGAGCAGTACTTC. Protein sequence: CASSQGAGGGFSYEQYF.

This clonotype was observed a handful of times. CDR3 in amino acids: CASSERLAGYNEQFF. CDR3 nucleotide sequence: TGTGCCAGTAGTGAAAGACTAGCGGGGTACAATGAGCAGTTCTTC. The chain is built from TRBV19 and TRBJ2-1; 11 positions match TRBD2. Germline assignment: CDR1 LNHDA and CDR2 SQIVND (reference sequence). The CDR3 covers 15 residues. J gave up 4 bases and V 5 bases, and 4 bases lay outside the gene matches. The full variable domain, in which reference TRBV19 and TRBJ2-1 provide the parts outside the CDR3, is DGGITQSPKYLFRKEGQNVTLSCEQNLNHDAMYWYRQDPGQGLRLIYYSQIVNDFQKGDIAEGYSVSREKKESFPLTVTSAQKNPTAFYLCASSERLAGYNEQFFGPGTRLTVL.

There are a few counts of this clonotype. This chain links TRBV5-4 with TRBJ2-3, with 9 bases that match TRBD2. The V segment lost 4 bases and the J segment 4 bases; nucleotides outside the gene matches: 10. This CDR3 is built from 16 residues. Germline CDR1 SGHNT, CDR2 YYREEE (reference sequence). The CDR3 protein is CASSRPSGKGSDTQYF. As DNA, the CDR3 is TGTGCCAGCAGCCGACCTAGCGGGAAGGGGTCAGATACGCAGTATTTT.

This rearrangement joins TRBV27 to TRBJ1-5; TRBD1 matches at 7 bases. The V gene end was trimmed by 4 bases and the J gene end by 6 bases; junction bases not matched to a gene: 6. The length of the CDR3 is 14 residues. Germline CDR1 MNHEY, CDR2 SMNVEV (reference sequence). The CDR3 spells CASSSRQGGQPQHF. In DNA, the CDR3 is TGTGCCAGCAGTTCCCGACAGGGAGGTCAGCCCCAGCATTTT.